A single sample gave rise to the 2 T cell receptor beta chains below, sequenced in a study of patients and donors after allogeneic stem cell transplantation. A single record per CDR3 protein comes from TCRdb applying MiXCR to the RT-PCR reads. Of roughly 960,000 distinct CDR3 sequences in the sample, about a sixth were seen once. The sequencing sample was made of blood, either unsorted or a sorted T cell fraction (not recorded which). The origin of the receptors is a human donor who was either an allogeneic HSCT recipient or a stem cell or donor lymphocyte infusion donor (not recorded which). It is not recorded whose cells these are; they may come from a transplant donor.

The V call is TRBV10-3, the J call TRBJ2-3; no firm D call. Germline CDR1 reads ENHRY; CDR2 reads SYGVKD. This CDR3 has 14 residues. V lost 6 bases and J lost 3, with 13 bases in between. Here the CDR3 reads CAISGPPPTDTQYF. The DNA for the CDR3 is TGTGCCATCAGCGGGCCGCCACCAACAGATACGCAGTATTTT.

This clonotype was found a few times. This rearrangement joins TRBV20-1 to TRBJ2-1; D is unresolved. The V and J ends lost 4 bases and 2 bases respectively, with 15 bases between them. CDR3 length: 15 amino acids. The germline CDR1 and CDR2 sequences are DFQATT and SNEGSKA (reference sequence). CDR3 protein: CSATRTERPYNEQFF. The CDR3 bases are TGCAGTGCTACGCGGACGGAGAGACCCTACAATGAGCAGTTCTTC.